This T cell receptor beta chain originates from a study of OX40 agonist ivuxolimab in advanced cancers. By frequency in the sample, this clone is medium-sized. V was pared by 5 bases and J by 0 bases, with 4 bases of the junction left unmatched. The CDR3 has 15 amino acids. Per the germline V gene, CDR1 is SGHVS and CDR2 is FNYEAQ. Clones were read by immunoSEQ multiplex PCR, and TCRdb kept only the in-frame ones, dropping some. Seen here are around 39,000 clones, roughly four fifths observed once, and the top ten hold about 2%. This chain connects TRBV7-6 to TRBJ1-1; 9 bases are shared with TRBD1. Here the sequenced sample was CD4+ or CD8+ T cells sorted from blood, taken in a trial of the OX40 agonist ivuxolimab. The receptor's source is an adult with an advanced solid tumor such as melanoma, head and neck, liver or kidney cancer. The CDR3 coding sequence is TGTGCCAGCAGCCAAGGACAGGGGATGAACACTGAAGCTTTCTTT. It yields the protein CASSQGQGMNTEAFF.